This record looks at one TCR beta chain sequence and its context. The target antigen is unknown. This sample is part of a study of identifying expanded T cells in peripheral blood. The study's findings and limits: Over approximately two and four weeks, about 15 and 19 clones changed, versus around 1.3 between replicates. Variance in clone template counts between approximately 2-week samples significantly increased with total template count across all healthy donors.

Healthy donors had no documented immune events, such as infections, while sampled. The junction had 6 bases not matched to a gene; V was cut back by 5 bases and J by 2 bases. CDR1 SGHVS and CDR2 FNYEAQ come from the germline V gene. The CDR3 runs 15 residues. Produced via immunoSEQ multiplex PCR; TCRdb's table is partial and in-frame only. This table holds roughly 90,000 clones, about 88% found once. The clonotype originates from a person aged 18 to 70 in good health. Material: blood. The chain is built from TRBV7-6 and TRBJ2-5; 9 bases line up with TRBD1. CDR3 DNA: TGTGCCAGCAGCCGGGACAGGGAAAGACAAGAGACCCAGTACTTC. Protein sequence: CASSRDRERQETQYF.